One TCR beta chain is described in this entry. The sample holds one count of this clone. Its antigen specificity is not known. No clone much larger than this one lies a single base away; base qualities are absent. Enrolling through a virtual design, the prospective study's participants ranged in age from roughly 18 to 89 years and lived across some 22 United States geographic areas. To assign participants to cohorts, the prospective study relied on clinical history that participants themselves reported in a screening survey and a study questionnaire. Recovered participants in ImmuneRACE Cohort 3 were defined by two consecutive negative NP/OP PCR tests, clearance by a healthcare professional, or resolution of symptoms. In the prospective study, mobile phlebotomists collected whole blood, serum and a nasopharyngeal or oropharyngeal swab from each participant. Prospective study participants could optionally give additional blood draws and questionnaires over a roughly 2-month period. Prospective study blood samples were shipped either frozen or at room temperature before DNA extraction.

CDR1 MNHEY and CDR2 SVGAGI are derived from the germline V gene. Trimming removed 10 bases from V and 5 bases from J; the gene matches leave 7 bases unexplained. From cysteine to phenylalanine, the CDR3 is 13 amino acids long. The entry retains the CDR3 DNA only, 39 bases that are in frame from base 1. The data are from a study of blood T cell repertoires in COVID-19 (dated by TCRdb to 2020 to 2021). For the wider study: Samples covering the acute and convalescent phases of COVID-19 were provided by collaborators in the United States, Italy and Spain. Samples came from the ongoing ImmuneRACE study (first 160 participants) plus 1,254 subjects from 6 global collaborators. Where available, HLA class I and class II types were obtained from metadata supplied by the sample provider rather than from assay-based typing. Nearly every sample came with metadata listing a de-identified subject ID, COVID-19 status, age in years and sex. The prospective study material was composed of cDNA or gDNA derived from T cells, B-cell-depleted T cells, or PBMCs. The dataset comprised deeply sampled blood TCRbeta repertoires from subjects exposed to, actively infected with, or recovered from COVID-19. The repertoires were released in a freely available public database meant as a resource for research on the immune response to SARS-CoV-2. Study-level results and caveats: The amount of clinical and demographic metadata varied by source and participant and was provided uncurated.

TCRbeta CDR3 regions were amplified from genomic DNA by means of the immunoSEQ Assay, a bias-controlled multiplex PCR. From the authors' description of their analysis: Nucleated cell counts per sample were estimated from amplification of reference gene primers within the assay. To quantify the absolute abundance of each unique TCRbeta CDR3 rearrangement, sequence reads were collapsed and filtered. Productive Simpson clonality was computed per sample as the square root of Simpson's diversity index over productive rearrangements. Imported from immuneACCESS, the table was reduced by TCRdb to in-frame sequences with V and J called. These copies leave out some clones; in studies compared against another copy, an unresolved V gene accounts for under half, and the cause of the remainder is not known. The V and J calls and the clone size are those of that table, but D and trimming were determined from the DNA. The sample profile shows approximately 440,000 clones; 90% of them were found once. Jointly, the top ten make up under 0.7% of the sample.

The TCR sequence derives from a man between 18 and 35 years old who had recovered from COVID-19. The sequenced material came from PBMCs or T cells enriched from blood (not recorded which). Rearrangement joined TRBV6-5 to TRBJ1-4, with 7 bases aligning to TRBD1. Here is the DNA: TGTGCCACTTCGGGACAGCTGAATGAAAAACTGTTTTTT. Its product reads: CATSGQLNEKLFF.